The 30 T cell receptor beta chains given below trace back to one sample, sequenced in a study of blood T cell repertoires in COVID-19. TCRdb keeps only in-frame clones here, not all; method: immunoSEQ multiplex PCR. The sample holds more than 95,000 clones; 84% are singletons and the top ten take roughly 13%. The sample taken for sequencing was peripheral blood. Receptors were obtained from a human donor in a cohort sampled during active or convalescent COVID-19.

The chain recombines TRBV6-5 with TRBJ2-2; 7 nucleotides line up with TRBD1. Trimming took 5 bases from V and 6 from J; bases not matched to a gene: 3. The CDR3 sequence is 13 residues long. Per the germline V gene, CDR1 is MNHEY and CDR2 is SVGAGI. The DNA for the CDR3 is TGTGCCAGCAGTAGACAGGGTCCCGGGGAGCTGTTTTTT. It specifies CASSRQGPGELFF.

The rearrangement joins TRBV6-1 to TRBJ1-4; the D gene is possibly TRBD1 (5 bases). Trimming shortened V by 1 base and J by 8 bases, and 14 bases separated the two germline ends. This CDR3 comprises 15 residues. CDR1 and CDR2 from the germline V gene are MNHNS and SASEGT. CDR3 sequence reads: CASSEELGTWEKLFF. CDR3 DNA sequence: TGTGCCAGCAGTGAAGAGTTGGGGACTTGGGAAAAACTGTTTTTT.

V usage is TRBV6-4 and J usage is TRBJ1-2; D uncertain. V lost 3 bases and J 7 bases, leaving 12 bases between the germline ends. The CDR3 sequence is 13 residues long. Germline V gene data show CDR1 as MRHNA and CDR2 as SNTAGT. The CDR3 loop reads CASSETVGSGYTF. The DNA for the CDR3 is TGTGCCAGCAGTGAAACCGTCGGGTCTGGCTACACCTTC.

V and J are TRBV6-5 and TRBJ1-2, with a weak D call TRBD1 (6 bases). V gave up 6 bases and J gave up 4 bases, with 12 bases separating them. CDR3 length: 13 residues. The germline CDR1 and CDR2 sequences are MNHEY and SVGAGI. CDR3 protein: CASRSTGIYGYTF. In DNA form, the CDR3 reads TGTGCCAGCAGGTCCACAGGGATCTATGGCTACACCTTC.

This chain joins TRBV6-5 and TRBJ1-2, with 9 bases identical to TRBD1. Germline V CDR1 and CDR2: MNHEY, SVGAGI. V dropped 6 bases and J dropped 5; count of bases not matched to a gene: 10. The CDR3 totals 15 residues. This chain's CDR3 is CASRATGGEVYGYTF. CDR3 coding DNA: TGTGCCAGCAGAGCGACAGGGGGAGAGGTTTATGGCTACACCTTC.

V and J are TRBV21-1 and TRBJ1-2. TRBV21-1 is noted as a pseudogene. The CDR3 contains 12 residues. The CDR3 nucleotides read TGTGCCAGCTCGCTAGGGGAGGGTGGCTACACCTTC. Translating gives CASSLGEGGYTF.

The chain recombines TRBV4-1 with TRBJ2-1; TRBD2 matches 7 bases. Germline lookup yields CDR1 MGHRA and CDR2 YSYEKL. J gave up 5 bases and V 0 bases, and 10 bases lay outside the gene matches. The CDR3 has 17 residues. The CDR3, as DNA: TGCGCCAGCAGCCAAGAGAGGGCACTAGCGCTGAACAATGAGCAGTTCTTC. It translates to CASSQERALALNNEQFF.

The CDR3 loop is CASSYSDRNTEAFF. The CDR3 DNA reads as TGTGCCAGCAGTTACTCAGACAGGAACACTGAAGCTTTCTTT. The chain recombines TRBV6-6 with TRBJ1-1, with a weak D call TRBD1 (5 bases). V dropped 0 bases and J dropped 1 base, with 6 bases sitting between them. The germline gives CDR1 MNHNY, CDR2 SVGAGI (reference sequence). The CDR3 covers 14 residues.

This rearrangement joins TRBV11-3 to TRBJ1-2; D remains ambiguous. CDR3 size: 12 residues. Germline V lookup: CDR1 SGHNT, CDR2 YENEEA. V lost 1 base and J 7 bases, leaving 7 bases between the germline ends. The CDR3, as DNA: TGTGCCAGCAGCTTAGGGCCTGGTGGCTACACCTTC. It is translated as CASSLGPGGYTF.

The chain joins TRBV7-2 to TRBJ1-3; tentatively, D is TRBD1 (6 bases). The CDR3 covers 15 residues. Per germline, CDR1 SGHTA and CDR2 FQGNSA. V lost 6 bases and J 2 bases, leaving 14 bases between the germline ends. The CDR3 loop is CASRRDILPGNTIYF. DNA for the CDR3: TGTGCCAGCAGAAGGGACATTCTCCCTGGAAACACCATATATTTT.

V and J are TRBV3-1 (or the pseudogene TRBV3-2) and TRBJ1-1; D gene unclear. V lost 3 bases and J 0 bases, leaving 5 bases between the germline ends. The CDR3 consists of 13 residues. CDR1 and CDR2 from the germline V gene are LGHDT and YNNKEL (reference sequence). Here the CDR3 reads CASSQRMNTEAFF. The CDR3 nucleotides read TGTGCCAGCAGCCAGCGGATGAACACTGAAGCTTTCTTT.

A few counts support this clone. This chain joins TRBV7-2 and TRBJ1-5; a weak D match, TRBD1 (6 bases). V dropped 3 bases and J dropped 0 bases, with 9 bases sitting between them. CDR1 is SGHTA, CDR2 FQGNSA, per germline. CDR3 length: 15 amino acids. CDR3 loop: CASSFRGNSNQPQHF. DNA for the CDR3: TGTGCCAGCAGCTTTAGGGGGAATAGCAATCAGCCCCAGCATTTT.

The V call is TRBV4-2, the J call TRBJ2-3; 8 bases align to TRBD2. This CDR3 has 17 residues. Trimming at V came to 1 base and at J to 4 bases, leaving 10 bases not matched to a gene. Looked up from germline, CDR1 is LGHNA and CDR2 is YNFKEQ. CDR3 bases: TGTGCCAGCAGCCAAGTAGGAGGGACTAGGGGCTCAGATACGCAGTATTTT. It yields the protein CASSQVGGTRGSDTQYF.

The chain links TRBV5-1 to TRBJ2-5; maybe TRBD2 (5 bases). Deletions cut 4 bases from V and 7 bases from J, with 23 bases between. This CDR3 has 16 amino acids. CDR1 and CDR2 (germline): SGHRS, YFSETQ. As DNA, the CDR3 is TGCGCCAGCAGCCGCCGGGTGAGCGGCCCGCTGGGGACCCAGTACTTC. This encodes CASSRRVSGPLGTQYF.

The chain's CDR3 is CASSRTNSPLHF. The CDR3 nucleotides read TGTGCCAGCAGCCGGACAAACTCACCCCTCCACTTT. The gene calls are TRBV11-3 and TRBJ1-6, with D perhaps matching TRBD1 (5 bases). The length of the CDR3 is 12 residues. Trimming stripped 5 bases from V and 10 bases from J, with 9 bases between. The germline V gene encodes CDR1 SGHNT and CDR2 YENEEA.

The chain couples TRBV13 to TRBJ1-2, with D possibly TRBD1 on 6 matching bases. Trimming pared 1 base from V and 4 bases from J, leaving 13 bases between. The CDR3 totals 15 residues. Germline V lookup: CDR1 PRHDT, CDR2 FYEKMQ (reference sequence). In DNA, the CDR3 is TGTGCCAGCAGCTTAGTGTCAGGGGTGGCCTATGGCTACACCTTC. Translated: CASSLVSGVAYGYTF.

The gene calls are TRBV19 and TRBJ2-6, with TRBD1 matching 10 bases. CDR1 is LNHDA, CDR2 SQIVND, per germline (reference sequence). V trimming: 8 bases; J trimming: 2 bases; junction bases outside the gene matches: 6. CDR3 size: 16 residues. The CDR3 loop is CASADRGLTGANVLTF. DNA for the CDR3: TGTGCCAGTGCCGACAGGGGGCTTACTGGGGCCAACGTCCTGACTTTC.

This chain connects TRBV27 to TRBJ2-1; TRBD2 agrees at 11 bases. The CDR3 length is 14 residues. Trimming at V came to 6 bases and at J to 6 bases, leaving 4 bases not matched to a gene. Looked up from germline, CDR1 is MNHEY and CDR2 is SMNVEV (reference sequence). The CDR3, as DNA: TGTGCCAGCAGCCGACTAGCGGGGAGCAATGAGCAGTTCTTC. Translation: CASSRLAGSNEQFF.

This chain links TRBV2 with TRBJ1-5; maybe TRBD1 (6 bases). The CDR3 length is 15 residues. Germline V lookup: CDR1 SNHLY, CDR2 FYNNEI. V lost 6 bases and J lost 7, with 19 bases in between. CDR3 sequence (DNA): TGTGCCAGCAGCCGGGACACCGCCGGCGGGCAGCCCCAGCATTTT. Translating it yields CASSRDTAGGQPQHF.

The CDR3 nucleotides are TGTGCCAGCAGCTCCGCGAACACCGGGGAGCTGTTTTTT. Its protein is CASSSANTGELFF. The chain employs TRBV7-3 and TRBJ2-2, with no clear D. The CDR3 length is 13 residues. V was cut by 4 bases and J by 0 bases, with 3 bases left in between. In germline, CDR1 is SGHTA, CDR2 FQGTGA.

This clone was counted a few times. The rearrangement joins TRBV13 to TRBJ1-1, with 9 bases identical to TRBD1. J lost 3 bases, V lost 5 bases, and 10 bases had no gene match. Per germline, CDR1 PRHDT and CDR2 FYEKMQ (reference sequence). This CDR3 region has 16 residues. The CDR3 here is CASSPGQGSRHTEAFF. As DNA, the CDR3 is TGTGCCAGCAGCCCGGGACAGGGCTCCAGACACACTGAAGCTTTCTTT.

The rearrangement uses TRBV5-1 and TRBJ1-2; TRBD1 might be the D (5 bases). The ends were cut back, 2 bases at V and 8 bases at J, with 13 bases in the middle. Germline V CDR1 and CDR2: SGHRS, YFSETQ. This CDR3 spans 13 amino acids. The CDR3 is CASSLTGMLGYTF. Written as DNA, the CDR3 is TGCGCCAGCAGCTTAACAGGAATGTTGGGCTACACCTTC.

The chain joins TRBV13 to TRBJ1-6, with 9 bases matching TRBD1. V was clipped by 5 bases and J by 10 bases; unmatched bases: 6. CDR3 length equals 14 residues. CDR1 PRHDT and CDR2 FYEKMQ come from the germline V gene (reference sequence). The CDR3 DNA reads as TGTGCCAGCAGCATCCGGGACAGGGAATCACCCCTCCACTTT. It yields the protein CASSIRDRESPLHF. The variable domain in full, with the rest retrieved from reference TRBV13 and TRBJ1-6, is AAGVIQSPRHLIKEKRETATLKCYPIPRHDTVYWYQQGPGQDPQFLISFYEKMQSDKGSIPDRFSAQQFSDYHSELNMSSLELGDSALYFCASSIRDRESPLHFGNGTRLTVT.

The rearrangement links TRBV7-8 to TRBJ1-1; D is unclear. CDR1 and CDR2 from the germline V gene are SGHVS and FQNEAQ. V was shortened by 1 base and J by 2 bases, with 14 bases between the two germline ends. CDR3 length: 16 amino acids. The CDR3 loop is CASSLVMGGGNTEAFF. The CDR3, as DNA: TGTGCCAGCAGCTTAGTAATGGGCGGAGGAAACACTGAAGCTTTCTTT.

This clone has only a few counts. This sequence joins TRBV7-9 and TRBJ2-7, with 7 bases aligning to TRBD1. With V trimmed by 5 bases and J by 7 bases, 8 bases remained unmatched. The CDR3 length is 13 residues. The germline gives CDR1 SEHNR, CDR2 FQNEAQ (reference sequence). CDR3 sequence reads: CASSPDRVGEQYF. The CDR3 DNA reads TGTGCCAGCAGCCCAGACAGGGTGGGAGAGCAGTACTTC. The variable domain in full, completed from reference TRBV7-9 and TRBJ2-7, reads DTGVSQNPRHKITKRGQNVTFRCDPISEHNRLYWYRQTLGQGPEFLTYFQNEAQLEKSRLLSDRFSAERPKGSFSTLEIQRTEQGDSAMYLCASSPDRVGEQYFGPGTRLTVT.

This clone was counted a single time. This chain links TRBV6-4 with TRBJ2-5; D may be TRBD2 (6 bases). The V end lost 3 bases, the J end lost 2 bases, and 10 bases lay between the germline ends. Per germline, CDR1 MRHNA and CDR2 SNTAGT. This CDR3 region has 14 residues. Here the CDR3 reads CASSEQGGQETQYF. The CDR3, as DNA: TGTGCCAGCAGTGAGCAGGGAGGTCAAGAGACCCAGTACTTC.

V usage is TRBV27 and J usage is TRBJ2-3, with D unclear. CDR3 length: 12 amino acids. CDR1 and CDR2 from the germline V gene are MNHEY and SMNVEV (reference sequence). The ends were cut back, 4 bases at V and 6 bases at J, with 8 bases in the middle. The CDR3 nucleotides are TGTGCCAGCAGTTCCTGGCGGGATACGCAGTATTTT. This encodes CASSSWRDTQYF.

This CDR3 reads CSVERQAGESPLHF. CDR3 DNA: TGCAGCGTTGAGCGACAGGCGGGGGAGTCACCCCTCCACTTT. This chain connects TRBV29-1 to TRBJ1-6, with a possible D match to TRBD1 (6 bases). The germline V gene has CDR1 SQVTM and CDR2 ANQGSEA. V gave up 3 bases and J gave up 10 bases, with 16 bases separating them. The CDR3 runs 14 residues.

The chain has TRBV6-5 and TRBJ1-1; no firm D call. Trimming shortened V by 3 bases and J by 3 bases, and 8 bases separated the two germline ends. Germline V gene lookup returns CDR1 MNHEY and CDR2 SVGAGI. CDR3 length: 13 residues. The CDR3 spells CASSYGRDTEAFF. The CDR3 region has the DNA TGTGCCAGCAGTTATGGCCGGGACACTGAAGCTTTCTTT.

The gene calls are TRBV19 and TRBJ1-5; the D gene is possibly TRBD1 (5 bases). V was pared by 3 bases and J by 3 bases, with 21 bases between. The CDR3 consists of 18 residues. Germline-derived CDR1 and CDR2 are LNHDA and SQIVND (reference sequence). CDR3 nucleotides: TGTGCCAGTAGTATGGGCCCGGGTCAAGGGGCTTACAATCAGCCCCAGCATTTT. This translates into CASSMGPGQGAYNQPQHF.